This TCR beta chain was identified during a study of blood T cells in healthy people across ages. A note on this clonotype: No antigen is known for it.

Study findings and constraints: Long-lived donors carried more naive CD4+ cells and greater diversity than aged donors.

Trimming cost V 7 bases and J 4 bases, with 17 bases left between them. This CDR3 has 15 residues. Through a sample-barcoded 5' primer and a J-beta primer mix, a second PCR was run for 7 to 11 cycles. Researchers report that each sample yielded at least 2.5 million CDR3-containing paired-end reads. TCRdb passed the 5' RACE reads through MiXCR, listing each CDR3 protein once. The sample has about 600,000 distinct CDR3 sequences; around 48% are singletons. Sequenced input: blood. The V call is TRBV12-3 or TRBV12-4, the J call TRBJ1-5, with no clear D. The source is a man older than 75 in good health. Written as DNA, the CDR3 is TGTGCCAGCAAACGAACGGGCTATTCGAATCAGCCCCAGCATTTT. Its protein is CASKRTGYSNQPQHF.